The clone carrying this TCR beta chain occurred once. Its antigen is unidentified. This sample stems from a study of T cell responses to AZD1222 COVID-19 vaccine. Study findings and constraints: Vaccine-associated CD4 TCRs ranged over spike, dominating at 160-218 and 743-854. Close to half of all spike-specific TCRs reportedly target regions of the variants that are unmutated.

Assay used: immunoSEQ multiplex PCR; TCRdb lists only in-frame clones, some missing. The table has 120,000 or so clones, more than 75% seen once. The V and J ends lost 0 bases and 0 bases respectively, with 15 bases between them. The length of the CDR3 is 17 residues. CDR1 and CDR2 (germline): SGHRS, YFSETQ. This specimen consisted of peripheral blood, obtained on day 0 of AZD1222 vaccination. The clonotype originates from an adult in good health. V is TRBV5-1 and J is TRBJ1-2; perhaps TRBD1 as D (6 bases). In DNA form, the CDR3 reads TGCGCCAGCAGCTTGGTTTTAAGGGGGAAAGCTAACTATGGCTACACCTTC. This codes for CASSLVLRGKANYGYTF.